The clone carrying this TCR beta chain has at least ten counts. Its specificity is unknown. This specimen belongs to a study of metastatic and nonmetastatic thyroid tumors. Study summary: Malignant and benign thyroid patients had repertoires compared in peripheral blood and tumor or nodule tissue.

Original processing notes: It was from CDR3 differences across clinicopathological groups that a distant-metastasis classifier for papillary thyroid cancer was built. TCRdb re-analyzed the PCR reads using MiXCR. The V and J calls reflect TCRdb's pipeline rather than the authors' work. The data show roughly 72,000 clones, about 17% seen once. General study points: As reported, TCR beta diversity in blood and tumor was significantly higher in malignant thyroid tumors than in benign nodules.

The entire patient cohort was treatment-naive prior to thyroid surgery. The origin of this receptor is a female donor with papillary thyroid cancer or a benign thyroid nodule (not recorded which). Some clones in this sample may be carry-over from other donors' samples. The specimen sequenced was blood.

The DNA of the CDR3 is TGTGCCTGGAACCGCATGACTGAAGCTTTCTTT. As protein: CAWNRMTEAFF. The chain couples TRBV30 to TRBJ1-1; no clear D gene. V was pared by 4 bases and J by 5 bases, with 8 bases between. This CDR3 is 11 amino acids long. Germline V CDR1 and CDR2: GTSNPN, SVGIG (reference sequence).